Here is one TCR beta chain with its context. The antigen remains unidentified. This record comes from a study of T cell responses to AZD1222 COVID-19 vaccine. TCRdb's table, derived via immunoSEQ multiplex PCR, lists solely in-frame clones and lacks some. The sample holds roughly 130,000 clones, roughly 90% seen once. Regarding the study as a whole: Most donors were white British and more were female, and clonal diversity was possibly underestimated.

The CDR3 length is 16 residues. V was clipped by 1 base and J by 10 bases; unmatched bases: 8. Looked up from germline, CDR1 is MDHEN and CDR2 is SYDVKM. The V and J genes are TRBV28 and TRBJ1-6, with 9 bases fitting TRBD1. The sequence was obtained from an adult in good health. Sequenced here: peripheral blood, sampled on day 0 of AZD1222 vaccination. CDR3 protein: CASSLFSGTGYSPLHF. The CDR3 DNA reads TGTGCCAGCAGTTTATTTTCCGGGACAGGGTACTCACCCCTCCACTTT.